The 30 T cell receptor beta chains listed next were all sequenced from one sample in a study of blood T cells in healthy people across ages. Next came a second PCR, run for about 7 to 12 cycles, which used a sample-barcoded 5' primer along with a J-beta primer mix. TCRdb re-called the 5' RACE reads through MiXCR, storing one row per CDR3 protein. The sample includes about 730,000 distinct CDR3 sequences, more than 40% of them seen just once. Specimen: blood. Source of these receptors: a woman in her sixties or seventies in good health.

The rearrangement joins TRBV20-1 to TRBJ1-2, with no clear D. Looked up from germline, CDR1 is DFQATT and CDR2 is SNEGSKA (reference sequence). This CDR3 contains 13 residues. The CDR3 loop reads CRADTLSGYGYTF. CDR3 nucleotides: TGCAGGGCTGATACTCTCTCGGGGTATGGCTACACCTTC.

The CDR3 sequence is CASSVGLAGTDEQYF. For the CDR3, the DNA is TGTGCCAGCAGCGTAGGGCTAGCGGGTACAGATGAGCAGTACTTC. This chain connects TRBV9 to TRBJ2-5, with 8 bases lining up with TRBD2. There are 15 residues in the CDR3. Germline V gene sequence: CDR1 SGDLS, CDR2 YYNGEE. With 0 bases clipped from V and 11 bases from J, the junction kept 12 bases outside the gene matches.

CDR3 nucleotide sequence: TGTGCCAGCAGCCCTAGGCGGGCTAGCGCGGAGACCCAGTACTTC. Translating it yields CASSPRRASAETQYF. The chain recombines TRBV7-2 with TRBJ2-5; maybe TRBD2 (6 bases). Trimming stripped 5 bases from V and 5 bases from J, with 18 bases between. CDR3 length equals 15 residues. Germline assignment: CDR1 SGHTA and CDR2 FQGNSA.

In nucleotides, the CDR3 is TGTGCCAGCAGTTTAGATGTGGGAAAGACCCAGTACTTC. Protein: CASSLDVGKTQYF. V usage is TRBV28 and J usage is TRBJ2-5; D remains ambiguous. Deletions cut 2 bases from V and 6 bases from J, with 10 bases between. Germline V gene data show CDR1 as MDHEN and CDR2 as SYDVKM. The CDR3 contains 13 residues.

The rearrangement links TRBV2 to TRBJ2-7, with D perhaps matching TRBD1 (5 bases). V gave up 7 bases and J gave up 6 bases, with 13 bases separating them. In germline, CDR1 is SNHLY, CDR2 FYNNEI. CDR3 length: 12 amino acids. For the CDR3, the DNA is TGTGCCAGCACCCAGGGTTTCCGCGAGCAGTACTTC. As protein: CASTQGFREQYF. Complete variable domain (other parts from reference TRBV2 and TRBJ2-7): EPEVTQTPSHQVTQMGQEVILRCVPISNHLYFYWYRQILGQKVEFLVSFYNNEISEKSEIFDDQFSVERPDGSNFTLKIRSTKLEDSAMYFCASTQGFREQYFGPGTRLTVT.

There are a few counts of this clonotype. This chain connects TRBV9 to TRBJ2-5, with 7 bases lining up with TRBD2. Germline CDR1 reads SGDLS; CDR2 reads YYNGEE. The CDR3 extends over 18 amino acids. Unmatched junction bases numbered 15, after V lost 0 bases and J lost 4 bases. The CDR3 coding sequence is TGTGCCAGCAGCGTAGGGGTATTGGGGACTAAGAATCTAGAGACCCAGTACTTC. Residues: CASSVGVLGTKNLETQYF.

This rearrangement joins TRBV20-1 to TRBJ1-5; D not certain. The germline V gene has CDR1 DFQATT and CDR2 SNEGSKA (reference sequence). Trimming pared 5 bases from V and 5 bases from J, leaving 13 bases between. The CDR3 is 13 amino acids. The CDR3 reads CSAGTSGDQPQHF. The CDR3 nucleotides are TGCAGTGCTGGCACCAGCGGGGATCAGCCCCAGCATTTT.

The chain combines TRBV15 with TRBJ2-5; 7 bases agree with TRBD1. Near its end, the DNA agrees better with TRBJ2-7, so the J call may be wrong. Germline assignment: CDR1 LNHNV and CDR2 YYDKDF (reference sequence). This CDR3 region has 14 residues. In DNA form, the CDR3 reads TGTGCCACCAGCAACCCAGGGGGAGCTTTCGAGCAGTACTTC. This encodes CATSNPGGAFEQYF.

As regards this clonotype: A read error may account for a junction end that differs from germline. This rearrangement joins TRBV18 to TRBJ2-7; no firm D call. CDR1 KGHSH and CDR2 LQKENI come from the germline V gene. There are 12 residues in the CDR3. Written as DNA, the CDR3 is TGTGCCAGCGCACCATCGTACTACGAGCAGTACTTC. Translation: CASAPSYYEQYF.

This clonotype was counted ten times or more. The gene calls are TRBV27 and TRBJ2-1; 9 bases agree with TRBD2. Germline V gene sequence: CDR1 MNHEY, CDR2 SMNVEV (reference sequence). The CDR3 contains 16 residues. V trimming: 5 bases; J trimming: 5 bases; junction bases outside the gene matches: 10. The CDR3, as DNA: TGTGCCAGCAGTCAGGTAGCGGGAGCGCCCCACAATGAGCAGTTCTTC. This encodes CASSQVAGAPHNEQFF.

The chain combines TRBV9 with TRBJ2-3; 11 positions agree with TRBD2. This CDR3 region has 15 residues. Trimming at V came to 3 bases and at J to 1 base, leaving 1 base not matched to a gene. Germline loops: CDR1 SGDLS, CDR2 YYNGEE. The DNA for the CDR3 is TGTGCCAGCAGCGCGGGACTAGCGGGCACAGATACGCAGTATTTT. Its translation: CASSAGLAGTDTQYF.

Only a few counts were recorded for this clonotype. This chain's CDR3 is CATSRGQGGEQYF. The CDR3 DNA reads as TGTGCCACCAGCCGCGGACAGGGCGGAGAGCAGTACTTC. The chain is built from TRBV15 and TRBJ2-7, with 8 bases lining up with TRBD1. Germline trimming cut 5 bases from V and 7 bases from J; bases unmatched to any gene: 7. CDR1 LNHNV and CDR2 YYDKDF come from the germline V gene (reference sequence). This CDR3 has 13 amino acids.

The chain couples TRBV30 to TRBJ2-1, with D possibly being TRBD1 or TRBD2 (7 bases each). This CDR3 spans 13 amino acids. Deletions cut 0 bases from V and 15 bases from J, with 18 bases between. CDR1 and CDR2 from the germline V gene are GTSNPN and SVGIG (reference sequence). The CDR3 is CAWSVGRGPHRFF. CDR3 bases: TGTGCCTGGAGTGTAGGGAGGGGGCCTCATCGGTTCTTC. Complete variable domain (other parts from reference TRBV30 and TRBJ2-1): SQTIHQWPATLVQPVGSPLSLECTVEGTSNPNLYWYRQAAGRGLQLLFYSVGIGQISSEVPQNLSASRPQDRQFILSSKKLLLSDSGFYLCAWSVGRGPHRFFGPGTRLTVL.

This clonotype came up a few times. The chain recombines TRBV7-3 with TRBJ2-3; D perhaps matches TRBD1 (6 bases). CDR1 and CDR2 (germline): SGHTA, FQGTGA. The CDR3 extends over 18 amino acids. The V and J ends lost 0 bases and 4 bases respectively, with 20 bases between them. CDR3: CASSLTNPTGLSADTQYF. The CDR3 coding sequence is TGTGCCAGCAGCTTAACTAACCCAACAGGGTTATCAGCAGATACGCAGTATTTT.

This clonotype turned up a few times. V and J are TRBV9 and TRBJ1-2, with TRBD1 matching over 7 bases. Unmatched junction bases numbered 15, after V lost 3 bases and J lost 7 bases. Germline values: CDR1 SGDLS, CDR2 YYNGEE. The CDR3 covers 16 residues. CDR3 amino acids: CASSATGDPWLVGYTF. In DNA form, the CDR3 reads TGTGCCAGCAGCGCCACAGGGGACCCTTGGTTAGTTGGCTACACCTTC.

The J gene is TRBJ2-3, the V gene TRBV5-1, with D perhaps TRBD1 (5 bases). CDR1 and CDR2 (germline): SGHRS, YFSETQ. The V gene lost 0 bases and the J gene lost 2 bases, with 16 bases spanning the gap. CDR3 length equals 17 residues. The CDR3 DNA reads TGCGCCAGCAGCTTGGAGGTTGCGACAGACCACACAGATACGCAGTATTTT. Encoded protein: CASSLEVATDHTDTQYF.

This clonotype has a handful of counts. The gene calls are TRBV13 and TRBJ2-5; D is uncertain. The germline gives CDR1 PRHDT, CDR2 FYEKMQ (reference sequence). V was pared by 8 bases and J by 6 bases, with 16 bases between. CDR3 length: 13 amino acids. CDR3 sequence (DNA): TGTGCCAGCGATTCCAAACTGGGGAAGACCCAGTACTTC. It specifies CASDSKLGKTQYF. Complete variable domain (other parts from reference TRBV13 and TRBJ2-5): AAGVIQSPRHLIKEKRETATLKCYPIPRHDTVYWYQQGPGQDPQFLISFYEKMQSDKGSIPDRFSAQQFSDYHSELNMSSLELGDSALYFCASDSKLGKTQYFGPGTRLLVL.

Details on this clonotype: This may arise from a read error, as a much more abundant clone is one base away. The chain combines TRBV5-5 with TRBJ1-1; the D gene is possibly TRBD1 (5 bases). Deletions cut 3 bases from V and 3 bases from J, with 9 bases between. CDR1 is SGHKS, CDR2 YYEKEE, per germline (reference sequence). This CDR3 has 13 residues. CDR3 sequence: CASSCQGDTEAFF. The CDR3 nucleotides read TGTGCCAGCAGCTGCCAGGGAGACACTGAAGCTTTCTTT. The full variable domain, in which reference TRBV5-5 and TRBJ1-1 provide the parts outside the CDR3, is DAGVTQSPTHLIKTRGQQVTLRCSPISGHKSVSWYQQVLGQGPQFIFQYYEKEERGRGNFPDRFSARQFPNYSSELNVNALLLGDSALYLCASSCQGDTEAFFGQGTRLTVV.

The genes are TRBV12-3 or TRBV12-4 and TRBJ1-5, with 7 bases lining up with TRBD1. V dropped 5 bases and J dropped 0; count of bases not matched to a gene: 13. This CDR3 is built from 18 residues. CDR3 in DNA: TGTGCCAGCAGTATCGGACAGGAGGGCCCTTATAGCAATCAGCCCCAGCATTTT. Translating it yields CASSIGQEGPYSNQPQHF.

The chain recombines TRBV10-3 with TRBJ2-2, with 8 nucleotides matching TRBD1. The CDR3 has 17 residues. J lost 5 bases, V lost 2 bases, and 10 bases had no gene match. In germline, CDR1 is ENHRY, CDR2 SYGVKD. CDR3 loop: CAISESPPRQGTGELFF. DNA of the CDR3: TGTGCCATCAGTGAGAGCCCTCCTCGACAGGGGACCGGGGAGCTGTTTTTT.

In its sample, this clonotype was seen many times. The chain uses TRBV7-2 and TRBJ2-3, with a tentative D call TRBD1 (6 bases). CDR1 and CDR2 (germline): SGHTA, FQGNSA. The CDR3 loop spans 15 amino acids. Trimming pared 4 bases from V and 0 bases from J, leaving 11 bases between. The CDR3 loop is CASSSQGTSTDTQYF. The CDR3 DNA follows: TGTGCCAGCAGCTCACAGGGAACTAGCACAGATACGCAGTATTTT.

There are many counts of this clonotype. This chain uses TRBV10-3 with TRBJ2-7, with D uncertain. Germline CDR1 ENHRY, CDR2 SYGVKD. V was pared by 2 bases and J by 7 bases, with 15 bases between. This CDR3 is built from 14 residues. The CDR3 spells CAISEGLKANEQYF. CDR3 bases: TGTGCCATCAGTGAGGGTCTGAAAGCAAATGAGCAGTACTTC.

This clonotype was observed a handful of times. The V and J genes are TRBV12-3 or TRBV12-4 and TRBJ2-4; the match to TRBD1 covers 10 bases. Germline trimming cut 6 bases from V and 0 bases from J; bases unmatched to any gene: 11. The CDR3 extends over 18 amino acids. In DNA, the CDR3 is TGTGCCAGCAGCCCGGGACAGGGGACCTACGTAGCCAAAAACATTCAGTACTTC. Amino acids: CASSPGQGTYVAKNIQYF.

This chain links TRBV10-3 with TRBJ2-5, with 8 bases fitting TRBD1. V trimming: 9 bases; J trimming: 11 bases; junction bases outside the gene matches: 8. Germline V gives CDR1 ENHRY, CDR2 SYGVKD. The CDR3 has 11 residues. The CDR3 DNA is TGTGCCATGCGACAGGGGTCTGAGCAGTACTTC. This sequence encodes CAMRQGSEQYF.

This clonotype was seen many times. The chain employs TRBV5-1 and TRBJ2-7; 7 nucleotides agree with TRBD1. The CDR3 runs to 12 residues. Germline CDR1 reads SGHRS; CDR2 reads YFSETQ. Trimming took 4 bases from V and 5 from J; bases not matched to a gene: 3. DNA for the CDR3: TGCGCCAGCAGCGCCGGACAGGACGAGCAGTACTTC. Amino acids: CASSAGQDEQYF.

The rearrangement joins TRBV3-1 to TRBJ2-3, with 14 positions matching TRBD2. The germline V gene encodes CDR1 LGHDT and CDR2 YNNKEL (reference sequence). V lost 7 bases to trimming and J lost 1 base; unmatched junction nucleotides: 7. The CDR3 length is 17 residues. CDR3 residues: CASTRTSGRSRTDTQYF. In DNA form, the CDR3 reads TGTGCCAGCACTCGGACTAGCGGGAGGTCGCGCACAGATACGCAGTATTTT.

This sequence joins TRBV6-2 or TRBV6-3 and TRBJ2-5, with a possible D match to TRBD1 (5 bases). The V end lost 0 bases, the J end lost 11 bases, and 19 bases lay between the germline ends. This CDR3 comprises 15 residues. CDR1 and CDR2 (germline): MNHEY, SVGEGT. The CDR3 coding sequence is TGTGCCAGCAGTTACTCGCCAGGGCTTCCTTCGGAGCAGTACTTC. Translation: CASSYSPGLPSEQYF.

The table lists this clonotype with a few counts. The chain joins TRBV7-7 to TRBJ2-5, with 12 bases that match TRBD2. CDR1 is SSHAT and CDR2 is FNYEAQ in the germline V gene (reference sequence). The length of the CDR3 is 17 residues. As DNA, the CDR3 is TGTGCAACCAGCATCGGGACTAGCGGGTTGTACCAAGAGACCCAGTACTTC. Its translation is CATSIGTSGLYQETQYF.

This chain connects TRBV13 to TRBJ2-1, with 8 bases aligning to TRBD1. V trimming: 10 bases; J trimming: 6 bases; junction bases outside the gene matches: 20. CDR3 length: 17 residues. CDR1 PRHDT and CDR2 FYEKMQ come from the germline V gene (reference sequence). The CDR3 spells CANSWGPGGQVPNEQFF. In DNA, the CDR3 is TGTGCCAACTCTTGGGGACCTGGGGGACAGGTACCCAATGAGCAGTTCTTC.

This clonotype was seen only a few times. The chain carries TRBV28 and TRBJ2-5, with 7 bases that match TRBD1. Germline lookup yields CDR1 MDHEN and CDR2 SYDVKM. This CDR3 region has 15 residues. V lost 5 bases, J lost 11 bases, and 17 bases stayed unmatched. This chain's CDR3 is CASSPGTETSREQYF. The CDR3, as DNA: TGTGCCAGCAGTCCGGGGACAGAGACCTCTAGGGAGCAGTACTTC.